This T cell receptor beta chain was recovered during a study of cytomegalovirus exposure and HLA in healthy donors. Study details: As an earlier analysis found, around 190 million T cells yielded 100 million to 130 million unique TCR beta sequences. The study placed about 81% of its approximately 360 genotyped donors in the Caucasian-associated ancestry cluster.

60 Vbeta and 13 Jbeta primers were used in PCR. The assay was immunoSEQ multiplex PCR, and TCRdb's table has in-frame clones only and misses some. Seen here are under 250,000 clones, approximately 82% observed once, and the top ten hold about 0.63%. Study-wide results and limits: Later analysis showed TCR association rates varying by HLA locus, highest for DRB1 and lowest for HLA-C. When the data were analyzed later, several of the most significant clusters appeared to be linked to common viral pathogens.

Worth noting for this clone: What it recognizes is unknown.

V lost 7 bases and J lost 0; bases outside the gene matches: 10. The germline gives CDR1 LNHDA, CDR2 SQIVND (reference sequence). The CDR3 has 17 amino acids. The receptor comes from a man in his late teens or twenties in good health and CMV-seronegative. Sequenced material: PBMCs. The chain uses TRBV19 and TRBJ2-3, with 10 nucleotides matching TRBD2. DNA for the CDR3: TGTGCCAGTACCGGGCAGCGGGAGGGTGCTAGCACAGATACGCAGTATTTT. Translated: CASTGQREGASTDTQYF.